Given below is one T cell receptor (beta chain) in context. These data are taken from a study of human T cells and chemical hapten exposure. V trimming: 8 bases; J trimming: 1 base; junction bases outside the gene matches: 6. The germline V gene has CDR1 DFQATT and CDR2 SNEGSKA (reference sequence). There are 15 residues in the CDR3. Regarding time point: patch test 1, 2 weeks after DPC sensitization. Treatment described: therapeutic diphenylcyclopropenone sensitization with weekly scalp DPC. From the RACE reads, TCRdb called clonotypes with MiXCR, one entry per CDR3 protein. This sample has 300,000 to 400,000 distinct CDR3 sequences, with about 7% found just once.

This rearrangement joins TRBV20-1 to TRBJ2-3; TRBD2 matches 13 bases. This receptor was taken from a woman aged 18-35 years with alopecia areata. Some clones in this sample may be carry-over from other donors' samples. The specimen was whole blood, collected in connection with sensitization to the hapten diphenylcyclopropenone (DPC). The CDR3 spells CSKMGLAGRTDTQYF. The CDR3 DNA is TGCAGTAAAATGGGACTAGCGGGGCGCACAGATACGCAGTATTTT.